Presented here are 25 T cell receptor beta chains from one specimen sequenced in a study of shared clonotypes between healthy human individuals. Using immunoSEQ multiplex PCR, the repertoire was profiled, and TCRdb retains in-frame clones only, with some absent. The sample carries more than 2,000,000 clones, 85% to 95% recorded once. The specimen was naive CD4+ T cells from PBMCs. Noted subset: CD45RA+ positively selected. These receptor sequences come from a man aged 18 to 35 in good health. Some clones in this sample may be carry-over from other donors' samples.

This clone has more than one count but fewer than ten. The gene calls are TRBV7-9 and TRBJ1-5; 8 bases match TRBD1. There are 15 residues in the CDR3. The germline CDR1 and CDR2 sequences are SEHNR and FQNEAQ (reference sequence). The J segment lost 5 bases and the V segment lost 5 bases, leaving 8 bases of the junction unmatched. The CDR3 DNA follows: TGTGCCAGCAGCCACAACGGACAGGGTGATCAGCCCCAGCATTTT. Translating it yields CASSHNGQGDQPQHF.

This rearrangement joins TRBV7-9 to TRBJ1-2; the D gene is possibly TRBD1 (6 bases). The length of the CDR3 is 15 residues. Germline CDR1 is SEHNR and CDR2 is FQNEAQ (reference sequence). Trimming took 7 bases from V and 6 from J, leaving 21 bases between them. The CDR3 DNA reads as TGTGCCAGCAACAACCCCGGGACATCTGTTAATGGCTACACCTTC. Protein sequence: CASNNPGTSVNGYTF. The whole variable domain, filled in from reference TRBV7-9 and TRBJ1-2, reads DTGVSQNPRHKITKRGQNVTFRCDPISEHNRLYWYRQTLGQGPEFLTYFQNEAQLEKSRLLSDRFSAERPKGSFSTLEIQRTEQGDSAMYLCASNNPGTSVNGYTFGSGTRLTVV.

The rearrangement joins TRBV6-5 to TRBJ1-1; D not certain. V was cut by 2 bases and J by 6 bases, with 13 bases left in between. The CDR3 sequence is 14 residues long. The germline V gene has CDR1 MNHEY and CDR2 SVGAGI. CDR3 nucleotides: TGTGCCAGCAGTTACGGCTCAGCCACACCTGAAGCTTTCTTT. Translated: CASSYGSATPEAFF.

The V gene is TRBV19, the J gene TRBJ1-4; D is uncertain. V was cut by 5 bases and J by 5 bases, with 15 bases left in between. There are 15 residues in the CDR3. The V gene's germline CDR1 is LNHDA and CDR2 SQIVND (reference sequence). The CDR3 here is CASSPPGGLNEKLFF. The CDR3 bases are TGTGCCAGTAGTCCCCCCGGAGGCCTCAATGAAAAACTGTTTTTT.

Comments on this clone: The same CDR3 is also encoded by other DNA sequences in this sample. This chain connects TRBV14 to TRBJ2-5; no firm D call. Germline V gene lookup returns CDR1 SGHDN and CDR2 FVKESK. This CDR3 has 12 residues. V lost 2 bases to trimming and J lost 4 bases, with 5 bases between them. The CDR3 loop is CASSQSRETQYF. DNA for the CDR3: TGTGCCAGCAGCCAATCGCGAGAGACCCAGTACTTC.

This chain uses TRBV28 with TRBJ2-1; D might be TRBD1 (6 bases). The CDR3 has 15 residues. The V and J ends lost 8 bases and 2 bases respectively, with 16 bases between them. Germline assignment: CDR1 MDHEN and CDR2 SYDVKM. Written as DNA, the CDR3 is TGTGCCAGCGACCCGGGACAACCAACCTACAATGAGCAGTTCTTC. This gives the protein CASDPGQPTYNEQFF.

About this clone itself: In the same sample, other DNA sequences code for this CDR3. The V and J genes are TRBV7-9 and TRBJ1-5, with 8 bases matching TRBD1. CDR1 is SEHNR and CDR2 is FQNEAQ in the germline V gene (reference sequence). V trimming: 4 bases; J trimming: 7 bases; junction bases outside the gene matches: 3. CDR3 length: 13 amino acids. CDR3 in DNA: TGTGCCAGCAGCTCACAGGGGGACCAGCCCCAGCATTTT. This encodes CASSSQGDQPQHF.

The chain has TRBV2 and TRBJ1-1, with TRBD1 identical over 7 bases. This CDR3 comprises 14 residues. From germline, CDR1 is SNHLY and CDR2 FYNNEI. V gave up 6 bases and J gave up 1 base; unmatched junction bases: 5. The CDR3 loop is CASSRQGENTEAFF. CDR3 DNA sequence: TGTGCCAGCAGCCGACAGGGAGAGAACACTGAAGCTTTCTTT. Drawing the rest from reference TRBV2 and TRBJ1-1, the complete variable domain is EPEVTQTPSHQVTQMGQEVILRCVPISNHLYFYWYRQILGQKVEFLVSFYNNEISEKSEIFDDQFSVERPDGSNFTLKIRSTKLEDSAMYFCASSRQGENTEAFFGQGTRLTVV.

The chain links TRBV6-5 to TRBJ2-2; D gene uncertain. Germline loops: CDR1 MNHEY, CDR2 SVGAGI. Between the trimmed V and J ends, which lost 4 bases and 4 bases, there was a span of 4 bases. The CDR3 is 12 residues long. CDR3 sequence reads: CASSSFTGELFF. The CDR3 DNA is TGTGCCAGCAGTTCCTTCACCGGGGAGCTGTTTTTT.

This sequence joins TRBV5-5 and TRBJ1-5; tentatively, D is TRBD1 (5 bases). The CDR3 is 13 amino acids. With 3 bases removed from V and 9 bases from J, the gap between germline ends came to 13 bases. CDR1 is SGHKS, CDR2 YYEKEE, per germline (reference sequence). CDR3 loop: CASSWDLDVPQHF. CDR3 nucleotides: TGTGCCAGCAGCTGGGACCTGGACGTGCCCCAGCATTTT. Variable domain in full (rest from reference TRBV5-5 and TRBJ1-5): DAGVTQSPTHLIKTRGQQVTLRCSPISGHKSVSWYQQVLGQGPQFIFQYYEKEERGRGNFPDRFSARQFPNYSSELNVNALLLGDSALYLCASSWDLDVPQHFGDGTRLSIL.

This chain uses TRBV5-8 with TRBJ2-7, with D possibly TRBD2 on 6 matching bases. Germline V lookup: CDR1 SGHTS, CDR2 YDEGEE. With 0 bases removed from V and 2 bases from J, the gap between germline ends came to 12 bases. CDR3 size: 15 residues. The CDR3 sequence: CASSLVGREAYEQYF. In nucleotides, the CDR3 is TGTGCCAGCAGCTTGGTTGGCAGGGAGGCCTACGAGCAGTACTTC.

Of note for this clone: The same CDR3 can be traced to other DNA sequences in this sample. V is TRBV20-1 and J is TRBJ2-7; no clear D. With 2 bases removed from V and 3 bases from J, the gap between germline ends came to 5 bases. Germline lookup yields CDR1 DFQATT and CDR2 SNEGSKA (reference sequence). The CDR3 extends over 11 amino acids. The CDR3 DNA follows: TGCAGTGCTAGAAAAAACTACGAGCAGTACTTC. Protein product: CSARKNYEQYF.

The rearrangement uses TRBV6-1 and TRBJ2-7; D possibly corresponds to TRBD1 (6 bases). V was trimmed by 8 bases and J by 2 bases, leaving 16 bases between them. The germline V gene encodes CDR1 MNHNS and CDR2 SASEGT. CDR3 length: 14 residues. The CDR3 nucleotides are TGTGCCAGCCAGAAGGGGGACACTACCTACGAGCAGTACTTC. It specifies CASQKGDTTYEQYF.

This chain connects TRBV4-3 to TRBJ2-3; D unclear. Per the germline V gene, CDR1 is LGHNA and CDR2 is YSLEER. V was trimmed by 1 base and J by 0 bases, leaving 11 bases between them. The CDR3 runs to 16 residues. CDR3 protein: CASSQGSYVSTDTQYF. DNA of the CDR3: TGCGCCAGCAGCCAAGGGAGCTACGTAAGCACAGATACGCAGTATTTT.

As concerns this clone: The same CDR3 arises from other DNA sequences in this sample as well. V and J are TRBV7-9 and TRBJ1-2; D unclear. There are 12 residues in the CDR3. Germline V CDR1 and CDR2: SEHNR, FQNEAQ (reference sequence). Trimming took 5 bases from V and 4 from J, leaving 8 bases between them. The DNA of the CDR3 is TGTGCCAGCAGCCAAACCGGCTATGGCTACACCTTC. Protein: CASSQTGYGYTF.

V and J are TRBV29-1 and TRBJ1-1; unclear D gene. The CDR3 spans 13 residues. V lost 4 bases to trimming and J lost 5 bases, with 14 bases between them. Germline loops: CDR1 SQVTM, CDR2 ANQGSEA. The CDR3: CSVGVNLGTEAFF. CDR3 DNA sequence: TGCAGCGTTGGTGTAAATTTGGGGACTGAAGCTTTCTTT.

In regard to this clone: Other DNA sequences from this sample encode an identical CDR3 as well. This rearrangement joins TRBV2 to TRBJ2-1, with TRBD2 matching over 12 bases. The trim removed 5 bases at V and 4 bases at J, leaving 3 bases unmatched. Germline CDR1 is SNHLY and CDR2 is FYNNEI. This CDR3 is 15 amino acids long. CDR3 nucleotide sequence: TGTGCCAGCAGTCCTACTAGCGGGGGGTACAATGAGCAGTTCTTC. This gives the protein CASSPTSGGYNEQFF.

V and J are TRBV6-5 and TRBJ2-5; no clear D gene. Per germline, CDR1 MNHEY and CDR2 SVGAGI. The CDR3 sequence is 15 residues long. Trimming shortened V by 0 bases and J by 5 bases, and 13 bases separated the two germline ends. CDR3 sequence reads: CASSYSYATSETQYF. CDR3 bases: TGTGCCAGCAGTTACTCGTATGCAACATCGGAGACCCAGTACTTC.

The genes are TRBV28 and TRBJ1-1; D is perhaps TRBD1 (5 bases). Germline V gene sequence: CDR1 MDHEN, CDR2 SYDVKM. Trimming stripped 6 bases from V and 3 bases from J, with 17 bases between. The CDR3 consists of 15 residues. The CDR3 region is CASRASAGRYTEAFF. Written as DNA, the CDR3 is TGTGCCAGCAGAGCCAGCGCAGGGCGATACACTGAAGCTTTCTTT.

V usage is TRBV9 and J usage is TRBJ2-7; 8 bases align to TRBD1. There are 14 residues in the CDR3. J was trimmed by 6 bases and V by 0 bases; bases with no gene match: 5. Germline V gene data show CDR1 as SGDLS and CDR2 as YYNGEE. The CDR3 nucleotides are TGTGCCAGCAGCGTAGGACAGGGGTTGGCCGAGCAGTACTTC. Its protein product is CASSVGQGLAEQYF. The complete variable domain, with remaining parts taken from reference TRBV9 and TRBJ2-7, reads DSGVTQTPKHLITATGQRVTLRCSPRSGDLSVYWYQQSLDQGLQFLIQYYNGEERAKGNILERFSAQQFPDLHSELNLSSLELGDSALYFCASSVGQGLAEQYFGPGTRLTVT.

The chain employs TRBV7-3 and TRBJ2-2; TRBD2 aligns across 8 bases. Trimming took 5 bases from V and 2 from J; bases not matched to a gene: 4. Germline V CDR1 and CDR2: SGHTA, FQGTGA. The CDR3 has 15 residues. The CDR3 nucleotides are TGTGCCAGCAGCGACGGACTAGCTAACACCGGGGAGCTGTTTTTT. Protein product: CASSDGLANTGELFF.

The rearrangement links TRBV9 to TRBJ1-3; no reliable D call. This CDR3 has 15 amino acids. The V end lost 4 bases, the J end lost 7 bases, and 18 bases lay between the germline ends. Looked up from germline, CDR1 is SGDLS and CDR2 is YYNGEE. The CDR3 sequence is CASSPAGAGRNTIYF. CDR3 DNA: TGTGCCAGCAGCCCCGCGGGCGCCGGCCGGAACACCATATATTTT.

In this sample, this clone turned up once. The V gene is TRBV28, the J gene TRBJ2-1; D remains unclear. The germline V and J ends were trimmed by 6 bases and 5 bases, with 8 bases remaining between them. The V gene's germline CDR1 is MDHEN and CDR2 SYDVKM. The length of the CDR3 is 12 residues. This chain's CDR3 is CASSKSHNEQFF. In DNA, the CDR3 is TGTGCCAGCAGCAAGAGTCACAATGAGCAGTTCTTC. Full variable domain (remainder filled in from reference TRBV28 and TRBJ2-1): DVKVTQSSRYLVKRTGEKVFLECVQDMDHENMFWYRQDPGLGLRLIYFSYDVKMKEKGDIPEGYSVSREKKERFSLILESASTNQTSMYLCASSKSHNEQFFGPGTRLTVL.

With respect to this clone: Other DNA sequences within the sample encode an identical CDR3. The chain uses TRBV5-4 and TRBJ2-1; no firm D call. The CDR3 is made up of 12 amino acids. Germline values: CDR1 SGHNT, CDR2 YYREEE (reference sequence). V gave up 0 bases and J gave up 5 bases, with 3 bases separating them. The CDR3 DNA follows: TGTGCCAGCAGCTTGGGGAACAATGAGCAGTTCTTC. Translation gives CASSLGNNEQFF.

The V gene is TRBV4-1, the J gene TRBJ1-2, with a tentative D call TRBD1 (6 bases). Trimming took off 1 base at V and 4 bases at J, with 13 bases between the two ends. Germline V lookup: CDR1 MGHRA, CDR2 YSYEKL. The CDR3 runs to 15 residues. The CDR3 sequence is CASSQGGGRSYGYTF. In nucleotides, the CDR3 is TGCGCCAGCAGCCAAGGGGGGGGGCGAAGCTATGGCTACACCTTC.